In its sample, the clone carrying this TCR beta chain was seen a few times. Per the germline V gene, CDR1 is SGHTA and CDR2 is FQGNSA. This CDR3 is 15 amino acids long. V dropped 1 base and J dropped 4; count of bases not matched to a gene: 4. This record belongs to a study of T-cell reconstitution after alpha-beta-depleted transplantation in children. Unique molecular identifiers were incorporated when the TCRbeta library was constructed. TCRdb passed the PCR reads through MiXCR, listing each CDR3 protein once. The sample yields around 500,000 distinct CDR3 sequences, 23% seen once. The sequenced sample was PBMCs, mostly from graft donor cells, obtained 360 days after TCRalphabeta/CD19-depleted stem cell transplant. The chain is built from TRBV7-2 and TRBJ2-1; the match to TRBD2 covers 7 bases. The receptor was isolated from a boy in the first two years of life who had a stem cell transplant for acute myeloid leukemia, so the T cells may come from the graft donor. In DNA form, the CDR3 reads TGTGCCAGCAGCTTAGTGACTAGCTCTTACAATGAGCAGTTCTTC. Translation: CASSLVTSSYNEQFF.